This note documents a single T cell receptor beta chain sequence. This clonotype was observed at least ten times. Its cognate antigen has yet to be identified. The input lacks base qualities; no much larger clone sits a single base away. Stable Graves' hyperthyroidism was defined as the absence of progression to ophthalmopathy over 18 months of follow-up. Hyperthyroidism patients were newly diagnosed, had a disease duration of under 2 months, and were aged 18 to 65 years. Patients with uncontrolled infections, other autoimmune diseases, pregnancy or lactation were excluded. Diagnoses relied on clinical symptoms, serum thyroxine and TRAb, thyroid ultrasound and orbital computed tomography. PBMCs were separated from roughly 10 ml of fresh peripheral blood using Ficoll-Paque density gradient centrifugation. Total RNA was extracted using Trizol reagent, and RNA quality was assessed on an Agilent 2100 Bioanalyzer.

CDR1 and CDR2 are drawn from the germline V gene (reference sequence): MNHEY, SMNVEV. At the junction V is shortened by 3 bases and J by 4 bases, with 12 bases in between. Counted from cysteine to phenylalanine, this CDR3 has 14 amino acids. Solely the CDR3 DNA is kept, with 42 bases framed from the first base. Amplification of TCR beta CDR3 regions was carried out from RNA transcripts. A first-round RT-PCR of the TCR CDR3 used the HTBI primer set with the Qiagen OneStep RT-PCR kit. The libraries were constructed in a second round of multiplex PCR and then size-selected and purified. The libraries were sequenced on an Illumina HiSeq2000 using paired-end 100 bp reads. Regarding the original processing steps: SOAPnuke was used to process the raw data, throwing out any read that contained adapters or uncalled bases, had a mean Phred below 15, or lacked an exact constant-primer or identifier match. COPE v1.2.5 was used to merge the high-quality paired reads, and each unique nucleotide sequence was defined as a clonotype. MiTCR v1.1 was used to align the clonotypes against IMGT TRBV, TRBD and TRBJ reference segments. Only V-J combinations with frequency above 0.0001, covering roughly 99% of repertoires, were analysed. A TCS score was defined as the ratio of F50 (clonal expansion) to E x V (chaos), with BLOSUM62-based TCRdist applied between CDR3 peptides within each V-J. Welch's t-statistics and random forest reduced fewer than 600 V-J features to 10 to 15, which were used in a naive Bayes classifier (R e1071). The public reads were reanalyzed by TCRdb: fastp trimming at Q25, MiXCR alignment, in-frame beta chains only. When rows share a CDR3 protein, they turn into one entry using the most common DNA and genes. The V and J calls follow TCRdb's processing rather than the paper's. Counted in this sample were more than 650,000 distinct CDR3 sequences; around 15% of them appeared once. More than 8.5% of the sample rests with the top ten.

The record originates from a study of T cells in Graves' hyperthyroidism and ophthalmopathy (dated by TCRdb to about 2019). Regarding the research as a whole: Peripheral blood samples were taken at initial diagnosis, before any treatment was given. Prospective prediction of ophthalmopathy was tested in an independent validation cohort consisting of 18 hyperthyroidism patients and around 16 patients who later progressed to ophthalmopathy. The approximately 100 discovery patients were divided at random into training and test sets in a 7:3 ratio. The study also compared thyroid tissue and blood T-cell repertoires from 6 or 7 Graves' hyperthyroidism patients. The paper describes TCR Vbeta CDR3 sequencing of some 130 peripheral blood samples, made up of 40 to 45 ophthalmopathy patients, around 73 hyperthyroidism patients and around 17 progressor patients. Following sampling, methimazole starting at 30 mg daily was given to hyperthyroidism patients, and high-dose intravenous methylprednisolone was given to ophthalmopathy patients. To identify TCR V-J signatures that set the groups apart, the researchers used a discovery cohort of approximately 98 patients, made up of some 41 with Graves' ophthalmopathy and some 58 with stable Graves' hyperthyroidism. Study-wide conclusions, independent of this receptor: Sample size was not statistically predetermined, and investigators were not blinded to group allocation. Ophthalmopathy was separated from stable hyperthyroidism by a 13 V-J signature model, with 87.88% sensitivity and about 81% specificity obtained in cross-validation and 80%/75% obtained in testing. Most expanded thyroid clonotypes (frequency above 0.001) were also detected in blood, suggesting blood repertoires may reflect thyroid immune responses. In validation, the model predicted progression to ophthalmopathy with 65% to 71% sensitivity and approximately 72% specificity, a median of about 6.7 months before onset.

Sequencing was done on a sample of blood. The receptor chain draws on TRBV27 and TRBJ2-5, with TRBD1 as a weak D call on 6 bases. This receptor was taken from a woman aged 18-29 years with Graves' hyperthyroidism. The CDR3 corresponds to CASSFGQFGETQYF. The nucleotide sequence is given as TGTGCCAGCAGTTTTGGACAGTTCGGAGAGACCCAGTACTTC.